This T cell receptor (beta chain) appears in the sequencing data of a study of T cells in Graves' hyperthyroidism and ophthalmopathy. TCR beta CDR3 region amplification was performed from RNA transcripts. TCR CDR3 regions were first amplified by RT-PCR with HTBI primers. From the multiplex PCR reads, TCRdb called clonotypes with MiXCR, one entry per CDR3 protein. The sample shows roughly 380,000 distinct CDR3 sequences, approximately 18% of them seen only once. General study findings and limits: A 13 V-J signature model discriminated ophthalmopathy versus stable hyperthyroidism.

This clonotype showed up many times. Its antigen remains unknown. This TCR was sampled from a woman between 40 and 55 years old with Graves' ophthalmopathy. Sequences were obtained from blood.

The CDR3 loop reads CASSPNRDTYEQYF. The DNA of the CDR3 is TGTGCCAGCAGTCCCAACCGGGACACCTACGAGCAGTACTTC. The J gene is TRBJ2-7, the V gene TRBV6-2 or TRBV6-3, with a tentative D call TRBD1 (6 bases). The ends were cut back, 5 bases at V and 2 bases at J, with 13 bases in the middle. CDR1 MNHEY and CDR2 SVGEGT come from the germline V gene. This CDR3 spans 14 amino acids.